This T cell receptor (beta chain) originates from a study of T cells in Graves' hyperthyroidism and ophthalmopathy. General observations from the study: Among clonotypes expanded in thyroid above 0.001, most were also found in blood.

At least ten counts were recorded for this clonotype. Its cognate antigen is unknown. Each patient was aged 18 to 65 and had newly diagnosed hyperthyroidism of under 2 months' duration. Patients were excluded because of uncontrolled infection, other autoimmune disease, pregnancy or lactation. Diagnoses used clinical symptoms, serum thyroxine and TRAb, thyroid ultrasound and orbital computed tomography. From RNA transcripts, TCR beta CDR3 regions were amplified. HTBI primers were used for first-round RT-PCR of the TCR CDR3. MiXCR, run by TCRdb on the multiplex PCR reads, gives a single entry per CDR3 protein. This sample has 530,000 or so distinct CDR3 sequences, with about half found just once. The CDR3 is 16 amino acids. Trimming removed 3 bases from V and 1 base from J; junction bases left unmatched: 6. The germline gives CDR1 MGHRA, CDR2 YSYEKL.

Sequenced: peripheral blood or thyroid tissue (not recorded which). The rearrangement links TRBV4-1 to TRBJ2-5, with 9 bases aligning to TRBD2. The sequence derives from a woman younger than 30 with Graves' hyperthyroidism. The CDR3 nucleotides read TGCGCCAGCAGCCAGGACCCGACTAGCGGCCAAGAGACCCAGTACTTC. This encodes CASSQDPTSGQETQYF.